This T cell receptor (beta chain) comes out of a study of blood T cell repertoires in COVID-19 (dated by TCRdb to the early 2020s). About the study as a whole: Samples covering the acute and convalescent phases of COVID-19 were provided by collaborators in the United States, Italy and Spain. The prospective study material was composed of cDNA or gDNA derived from T cells, B-cell-depleted T cells, or PBMCs. Deeply sampled blood TCRbeta repertoires from subjects exposed to, actively infected with, or recovered from COVID-19 were included in the dataset. The repertoires were made available in a free public database intended to serve as a resource for research on the immune response to SARS-CoV-2. Samples were obtained from the ongoing ImmuneRACE study (first 160 participants) and from approximately 1,200 subjects provided by 6 global collaborators. Nearly every sample came with metadata listing a de-identified subject ID, COVID-19 status, age in years and sex. Where available, HLA class I and class II types were taken from metadata supplied by the sample provider and were not determined by assay-based typing. What the study reported, not specific to this receptor: The amount of clinical and demographic metadata varied by source and participant and was provided uncurated.

In the prospective study, participants were roughly 18 to 89 years old, resided in 24 geographic areas of the United States, and were enrolled through a virtual design. In the prospective study, participants were assigned to cohorts based on the clinical history participants reported in a screening survey and a study questionnaire. Each participant in the prospective study had whole blood, serum and a nasopharyngeal or oropharyngeal swab collected by mobile phlebotomists. Additional blood draws and questionnaires over an approximately two-month period could optionally be provided by prospective study participants. Before DNA extraction, blood samples from the prospective study were shipped at room temperature or frozen. From the cysteine up to the phenylalanine, the CDR3 has a length of 14 residues. CDR3 DNA is the only sequence kept; it has 42 bases, read in frame from the first base. V is clipped by 3 bases and J by 8 bases, and the sequence between their germline boundaries is 16 bases long. According to the germline V gene (reference sequence), CDR1 reads LNHNV and CDR2 reads YYDKDF.

TCRbeta CDR3 regions were amplified from genomic DNA by means of the immunoSEQ Assay, a bias-controlled multiplex PCR. The authors processed their data as follows. The number of nucleated cells in each sample was estimated from the amplification of reference gene primers within the assay. To quantify the absolute abundance of each unique TCRbeta CDR3 rearrangement, sequence reads were collapsed and filtered. Productive Simpson clonality was computed per sample as the square root of Simpson's diversity index over productive rearrangements. TCRdb retrieved this table from immuneACCESS and kept in-frame rearrangements only. Not all clones are present; in checked studies, unresolved V genes account for under half, and no reason is known for the remainder. V and J calls and clone size follow that table, whereas D and trimming were derived from the DNA. The sample table records roughly 220,000 clones; 80% of these occur just once. Approximately 4.3% of the sample comes from the top ten.

Worth noting for this clone: Which antigen it targets is not known. Base qualities are not at hand, and no much larger clone is one base apart.

This clonotype was sampled from a man in his thirties or forties with acute COVID-19. Sequencing was done on a sample of PBMCs or T cells enriched from blood (not recorded which). The receptor chain draws on TRBV15 and TRBJ1-2; TRBD1 is perhaps the D gene, given 6 matching bases. CDR3 protein: CATSRGMTGLGYTF. Here is the DNA: TGTGCCACCAGCAGGGGAATGACAGGCCTGGGCTACACCTTC.